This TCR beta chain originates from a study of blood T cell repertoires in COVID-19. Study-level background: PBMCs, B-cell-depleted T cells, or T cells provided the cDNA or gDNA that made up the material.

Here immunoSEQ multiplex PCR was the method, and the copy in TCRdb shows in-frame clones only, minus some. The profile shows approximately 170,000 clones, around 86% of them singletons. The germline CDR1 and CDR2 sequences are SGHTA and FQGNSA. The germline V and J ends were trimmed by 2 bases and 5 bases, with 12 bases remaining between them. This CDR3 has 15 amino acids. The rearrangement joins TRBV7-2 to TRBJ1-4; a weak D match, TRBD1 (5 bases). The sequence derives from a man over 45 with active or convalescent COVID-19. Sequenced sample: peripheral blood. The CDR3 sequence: CASSLSSGPNEKLFF. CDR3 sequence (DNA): TGTGCCAGCAGCTTATCTTCAGGGCCCAATGAAAAACTGTTTTTT.